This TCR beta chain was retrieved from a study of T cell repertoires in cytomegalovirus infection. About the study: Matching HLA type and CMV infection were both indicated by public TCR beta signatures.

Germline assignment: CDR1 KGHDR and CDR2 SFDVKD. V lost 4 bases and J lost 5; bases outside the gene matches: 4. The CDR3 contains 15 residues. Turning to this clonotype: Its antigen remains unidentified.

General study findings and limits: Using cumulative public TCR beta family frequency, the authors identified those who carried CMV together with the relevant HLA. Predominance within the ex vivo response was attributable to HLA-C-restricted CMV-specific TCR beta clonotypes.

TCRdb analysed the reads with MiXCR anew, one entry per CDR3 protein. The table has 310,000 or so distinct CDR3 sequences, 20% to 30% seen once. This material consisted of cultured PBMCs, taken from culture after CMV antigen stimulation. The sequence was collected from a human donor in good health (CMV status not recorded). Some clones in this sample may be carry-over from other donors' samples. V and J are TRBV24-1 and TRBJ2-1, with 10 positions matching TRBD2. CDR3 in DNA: TGTGCCACCAGTGACAGCGGGAGGGCCAACAATGAGCAGTTCTTC. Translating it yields CATSDSGRANNEQFF.